This TCR beta chain comes out of a study of cytomegalovirus exposure and HLA in healthy donors. Whole-study findings and limits: In a later analysis, compared with equally common non-associated chains, HLA-associated beta chains were more expanded.

PCR involved 60 Vbeta and 13 Jbeta primers. Data came from immunoSEQ multiplex PCR; TCRdb stores just in-frame clones and leaves some out. This sample's clone table lists about 78,000 clones. As to this clone: The target antigen is unknown.

Per germline, CDR1 SEHNR and CDR2 FQNEAQ (reference sequence). This CDR3 is 14 amino acids long. J lost 7 bases, V lost 6 bases, and 6 bases had no gene match. This clonotype was sampled from a female donor in good health and CMV-seropositive. This chain connects TRBV7-9 to TRBJ1-5; TRBD1 matches 10 bases. Sequenced: PBMCs. Written as DNA, the CDR3 is TGTGCCAGCAGTCTGACAGGGGGCGGACAGCCCCAGCATTTT. The encoded protein is CASSLTGGGQPQHF.